A selection of T cell receptor beta chains follows, all from one sample in a study of vaccination effects on CD4 cells after COVID-19. Data came from immunoSEQ multiplex PCR; TCRdb stores just in-frame clones and leaves some out. The table lists more than 65,000 clones, around 80% of them singletons, with approximately 1.2% in the top ten. What these receptors recognize is not known. The sequenced sample was CD4+ T cells from PBMCs cultured with HCoV-229E spike peptides, obtained after COVID-19 vaccination. These receptors were taken from a human donor who received a COVID-19 vaccine. The CDR3 runs from the conserved cysteine through the conserved F or W. The D gene is left open where the match is weak. Expanded clones get a size class; other rows say once, few or many, or leave the size out.

abundance	d_gene	v_gene	j_gene	CDR3nt	CDR3aa
.	.	TRBV6-4	TRBJ2-3	TGTGCCAGCAGTATAAGTGACACAGATACGCAGTATTTT	CASSISDTDTQYF
.	.	TRBV19	TRBJ1-1	TGTGCCAGTCAGGGGAACACTGAAGCTTTCTTT	CASQGNTEAFF
.	.	TRBV5-1	TRBJ1-3	TGCGCCAGCAGCTACCAGGGCTCTGGAAACACCATATATTTT	CASSYQGSGNTIYF
.	.	TRBV12-5	TRBJ1-5	TGTGCTAGTGGTTTATGGGAGAGGGCGGATCAGCCCCAGCATTTT	CASGLWERADQPQHF
.	TRBD1	TRBV27	TRBJ1-4	TGTGCCAGCAGCCACAGGGGGCGGGAAAAACTGTTTTTT	CASSHRGREKLFF
.	TRBD2	TRBV3-1/TRBV3-2	TRBJ2-3	TGTGCCAGCAGCCAAGAAGGTTGGCTGGCGGGGGACACAGATACGCAGTATTTT	CASSQEGWLAGDTDTQYF
.	.	TRBV11-3	TRBJ2-6	TGTGCCAGCAGCTACGGCGGGGCCAACGTCCTGACTTTC	CASSYGGANVLTF
.	TRBD2	TRBV7-3	TRBJ2-1	TGTGCCAGCAGCCCGGGGACTAGCACGAATGAGCAGTTCTTC	CASSPGTSTNEQFF
.	.	TRBV5-8	TRBJ2-3	TGTGCCAGCAGCTTGAATTCGGCTATAGATACGCAGTATTTT	CASSLNSAIDTQYF
.	TRBD1	TRBV7-3	TRBJ2-5	TGTGCCAGCAGCCCAACCGGACAGGAAGGGACCCAGTACTTC	CASSPTGQEGTQYF
once	.	TRBV5-1	TRBJ1-1	TGCGCCAGCAGCTTGGGCCCGGTGGGGACGACTGAAGCTTTCTTT	CASSLGPVGTTEAFF
.	.	TRBV29-1	TRBJ2-5	TGCAGCGTTGCTACAACTTACCAAGAGACCCAGTACTTC	CSVATTYQETQYF
.	TRBD1	TRBV6-5	TRBJ2-5	TGTGCCAGCAGTCGGGACAGGGGCACGGAGACCCAGTACTTC	CASSRDRGTETQYF
.	TRBD1	TRBV15	TRBJ1-6	TGTGCCACCAGCACTAGGGACAGGTATAATTCACCCCTCCACTTT	CATSTRDRYNSPLHF
.	.	TRBV5-1	TRBJ1-1	TGCGCCAGCAGAGGAACAGTGAACACTGAAGCTTTCTTT	CASRGTVNTEAFF
.	TRBD1	TRBV3-1/TRBV3-2	TRBJ1-5	TGTGCCAGCAGCCGGGGACAGGTTGATCAACAGCCCCAGCATTTT	CASSRGQVDQQPQHF
.	.	TRBV6-5	TRBJ2-3	TGTGCCAGCAGTTACTCGACCGCCTCAGATACGCAGTATTTT	CASSYSTASDTQYF
.	TRBD1	TRBV19	TRBJ2-3	TGTGCCAGTAGTACTGGGACAGGGAGCACAGATACGCAGTATTTT	CASSTGTGSTDTQYF
.	.	TRBV4-2	TRBJ1-2	TGTGCCAGCAGCCAAGCAGGGCAGGGTGCTTTGGGGTATGGCTACACCTTC	CASSQAGQGALGYGYTF
.	TRBD2	TRBV18	TRBJ2-3	TGTGCCAGCTCACCCCGGGGGCGGGGGGCCCCCGGCACAGATACGCAGTATTTT	CASSPRGRGAPGTDTQYF
once	.	TRBV10-1	TRBJ2-3	TGCGCCAGCAGTGAAAGAAGCACAGATACGCAGTATTTT	CASSERSTDTQYF
.	TRBD1	TRBV19	TRBJ1-2	TGTGCCAGTAGTATAGCCCAGACAGGGGGGCTATTGTTCTATGGCTACACCTTC	CASSIAQTGGLLFYGYTF
few	TRBD1	TRBV4-2	TRBJ1-2	TGTGCCAGCAGCCAAGCGGGACAGGGCTATGGCTACACCTTC	CASSQAGQGYGYTF
.	.	TRBV14	TRBJ2-1	TGTGCCAGCAGCCAAGATCTGGTGGTGGGGGGCGGCTACAATGAGCAGTTCTTC	CASSQDLVVGGGYNEQFF
.	.	TRBV9	TRBJ2-3	TGTGCCAGCAGCGTAGTCGGGGCATCAGGGGCTGGCACAGATACGCAGTATTTT	CASSVVGASGAGTDTQYF
.	.	TRBV10-3	TRBJ1-6	TGTGCCATCAGCAGAGGGGAGTCTTCACCCCTCCACTTT	CAISRGESSPLHF
.	TRBD1	TRBV12-3/TRBV12-4	TRBJ1-2	TGTGCCAGCAGGCAGGGACAGAACTATGGCTACACCTTC	CASRQGQNYGYTF
.	TRBD2	TRBV4-1	TRBJ2-3	TGCGCCAGCAGCCAAGATGGCCTAGCGGGTTTTCCAGATACGCAGTATTTT	CASSQDGLAGFPDTQYF
.	.	TRBV6-2/TRBV6-3	TRBJ2-2	TGTGCCAGCAGCCCATTCAGGGACTCCGGGGAGCTGTTTTTT	CASSPFRDSGELFF
.	.	TRBV5-6	TRBJ1-5	TGTGCCAGCAGCTTGAAGGGAATTCATCAGCCCCAGCATTTT	CASSLKGIHQPQHF
.	.	TRBV20-1	TRBJ1-1	TGCAGTGCTAGATTCAACACTGAAGCTTTCTTT	CSARFNTEAFF
.	TRBD1	TRBV7-9	TRBJ2-3	TGTGCCAGCACATGGGACAGGTCCACAGATACGCAGTATTTT	CASTWDRSTDTQYF
few	TRBD2	TRBV5-1	TRBJ2-1	TGCGCCAGCAGCCCCGGGCTAGCGGGGGGCCGGAGTGAGCAGTTCTTC	CASSPGLAGGRSEQFF
few	.	TRBV5-1	TRBJ1-4	TGCGCCAGCAGCAGCGGGACATGGAATGAAAAACTGTTTTTT	CASSSGTWNEKLFF
.	.	TRBV5-1	TRBJ2-3	TGCGCCAGCAGCTTGGGCCGTACGGGACTCGGGGGCACAGATACGCAGTATTTT	CASSLGRTGLGGTDTQYF
.	.	TRBV4-2	TRBJ1-4	TGTGCCAGCAGCCAAGATGGAAAAGGGCGGGAAAAACTGTTTTTT	CASSQDGKGREKLFF
.	.	TRBV18	TRBJ1-5	TGTGCCAGCTCACCGGGTAGCAATCAGCCCCAGCATTTT	CASSPGSNQPQHF
few	.	TRBV7-9	TRBJ1-6	TGTGCCAGCAGCCCACCCGGGTCCTATAATTCACCCCTCCACTTT	CASSPPGSYNSPLHF
.	TRBD2	TRBV3-1/TRBV3-2	TRBJ2-5	TGTGCCAGCAGCCCGGGTAGCGGGGGGCGAGGGACCCAGTACTTC	CASSPGSGGRGTQYF
.	TRBD2	TRBV29-1	TRBJ2-2	TGCAGCGTTCGGGGACTAGCGGGGGGAGGGTACACCGGGGAGCTGTTTTTT	CSVRGLAGGGYTGELFF
.	TRBD2	TRBV5-6	TRBJ2-2	TGTGCCAGCAGCGGGGGACTAGCGGGGGCCACCGGGGAGCTGTTTTTT	CASSGGLAGATGELFF
.	.	TRBV18	TRBJ2-1	TGTGCCAGCTCACCTGGACTGAGCTCCTACAATGAGCAGTTCTTC	CASSPGLSSYNEQFF
.	.	TRBV18	TRBJ2-5	TGTGCCAGCTCACCACCGTGGCGGGCTTTGCAAGAGACCCAGTACTTC	CASSPPWRALQETQYF
large	TRBD1	TRBV7-2	TRBJ2-2	TGTGCCAGCAGCCCAGGGGGCCGGGGACATACCGGGGAGCTGTTTTTT	CASSPGGRGHTGELFF
once	TRBD1	TRBV5-4	TRBJ2-2	TGTGCCAGCAGCTTGGAGGGACAGGGGCCTAACACCGGGGAGCTGTTTTTT	CASSLEGQGPNTGELFF